The T cell receptor (beta chain) under discussion was sequenced for a study of chemoradiotherapy in HPV16-positive cancers. Using immunoSEQ multiplex PCR, the repertoire was profiled, and TCRdb retains in-frame clones only, with some absent. Of around 7,400 clones listed, around 74% are singletons. The study's findings and limits: In HPV16-positive patients, HPV-responsive T-cell expansion tracked better recurrence-free survival.

On this clone: Its specificity is unknown.

CDR1 and CDR2 (germline): MDHEN, SYDVKM. V dropped 1 base and J dropped 3 bases, with 13 bases sitting between them. The length of the CDR3 is 16 residues. The chain uses TRBV28 and TRBJ1-5, with D tentatively TRBD1 (5 bases). The clonotype comes from a human donor with HPV-associated anogenital cancer. The material sequenced was tumor tissue, taken from a patient who underwent chemoradiotherapy. CDR3 nucleotides: TGTGCCAGCAGTTTATCGACCCGGGGGTTCAATCAGCCCCAGCATTTT. It yields the protein CASSLSTRGFNQPQHF.